This TCR beta chain appears in the sequencing data of a study of shared clonotypes between healthy human individuals. This clone has a single count. Its antigen remains unidentified. Produced via immunoSEQ multiplex PCR; TCRdb's table is partial and in-frame only. The sample holds a few million clones, over 85% seen once. Whole-study findings and limits: Limited genetic and exposure-history diversity came from having few donors.

The CDR3 spans 13 residues. The germline V and J ends were trimmed by 6 bases and 6 bases, with 15 bases remaining between them. Germline values: CDR1 KGHSH, CDR2 LQKENI. V gene TRBV18 combines with J gene TRBJ2-7; possibly TRBD2 for D (6 bases). The receptor comes from a man younger than 35 in good health. The source material was naive CD4+ T cells sorted from blood. As for subset: CD45RA+ positively selected. The CDR3 DNA reads as TGTGCCAGCTCCCCTGAGGGAGGTACCGAGCAGTACTTC. It codes for CASSPEGGTEQYF.